This T cell receptor beta chain was captured by sequencing in a study of response to subunit inactivated influenza vaccine. CDR3 length: 15 residues. Trimming removed 5 bases from V and 13 bases from J; junction bases left unmatched: 16. In germline, CDR1 is MNHNS, CDR2 SASEGT. TCRdb re-called the RT-PCR reads with MiXCR, one entry per CDR3 protein. The repertoire holds about 540,000 distinct CDR3 sequences, with about 15% as singletons. Study findings and constraints: Each seasonal influenza vaccination recruits few new T cells, the authors suggested.

As concerns this clonotype: The antigen remains unidentified.

The clonotype comes from a man aged 50 or older who received an inactivated influenza vaccine. Sample: PBMCs from blood, taken 11 to 12 days after vaccination. V usage is TRBV6-1 and J usage is TRBJ2-2; 7 nucleotides agree with TRBD2. CDR3 DNA sequence: TGTGCCAGCAGTCAACCGGGACTAATCCGGGGAGTGCTGTTTTTT. Translated, it gives CASSQPGLIRGVLFF.